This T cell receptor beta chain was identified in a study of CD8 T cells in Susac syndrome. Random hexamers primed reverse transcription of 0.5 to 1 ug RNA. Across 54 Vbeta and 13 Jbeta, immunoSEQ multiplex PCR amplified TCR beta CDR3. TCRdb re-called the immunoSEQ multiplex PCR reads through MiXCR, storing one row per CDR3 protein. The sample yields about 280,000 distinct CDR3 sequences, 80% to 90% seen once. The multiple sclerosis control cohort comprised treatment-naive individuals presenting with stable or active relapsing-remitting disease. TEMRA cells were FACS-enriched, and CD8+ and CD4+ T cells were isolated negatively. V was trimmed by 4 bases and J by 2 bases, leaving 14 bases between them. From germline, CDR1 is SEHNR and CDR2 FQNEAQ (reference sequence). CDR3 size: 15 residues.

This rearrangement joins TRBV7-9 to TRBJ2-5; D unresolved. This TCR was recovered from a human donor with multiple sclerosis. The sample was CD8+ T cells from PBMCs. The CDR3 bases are TGTGCCAGCAGCTCTTCAAGGGCTAGACAAGAGACCCAGTACTTC. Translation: CASSSSRARQETQYF.